Included here is one T cell receptor beta chain sequence, with context. Its specificity is not known. These data originate in a study of cytomegalovirus exposure and HLA in healthy donors. The study, taken as a whole, reports: Most observed TCR sequences were rare, whereas some public TCRs were detected in many donors. According to the study, 160 or so TCR beta chains were cytomegalovirus-associated. Subsequent analysis revealed that first-cohort TCR clusters tended to co-occur in the 110 or so validation repertoires.

The CDR3 covers 14 residues. The V end was cut by 3 bases, the J end by 6 bases, with 13 bases between. Germline V gene data show CDR1 as SGHRS and CDR2 as YFSETQ. The repertoire was sequenced with immunoSEQ multiplex PCR; TCRdb's copy has only in-frame clones and lacks some. The table lists approximately 180,000 clones, roughly 82% of them singletons. Separation from the approximately 670-subject first cohort characterized the roughly 130-subject validation cohort, to which the donors belonged. The clonotype was recovered from a woman between 18 and 29 years old in good health and CMV-seronegative. The genes are TRBV5-1 and TRBJ2-1; D not resolved. Sequenced sample: PBMCs. CDR3: CASSSQVGTNEQFF. CDR3 nucleotide sequence: TGCGCCAGCAGCTCCCAAGTGGGCACCAATGAGCAGTTCTTC.